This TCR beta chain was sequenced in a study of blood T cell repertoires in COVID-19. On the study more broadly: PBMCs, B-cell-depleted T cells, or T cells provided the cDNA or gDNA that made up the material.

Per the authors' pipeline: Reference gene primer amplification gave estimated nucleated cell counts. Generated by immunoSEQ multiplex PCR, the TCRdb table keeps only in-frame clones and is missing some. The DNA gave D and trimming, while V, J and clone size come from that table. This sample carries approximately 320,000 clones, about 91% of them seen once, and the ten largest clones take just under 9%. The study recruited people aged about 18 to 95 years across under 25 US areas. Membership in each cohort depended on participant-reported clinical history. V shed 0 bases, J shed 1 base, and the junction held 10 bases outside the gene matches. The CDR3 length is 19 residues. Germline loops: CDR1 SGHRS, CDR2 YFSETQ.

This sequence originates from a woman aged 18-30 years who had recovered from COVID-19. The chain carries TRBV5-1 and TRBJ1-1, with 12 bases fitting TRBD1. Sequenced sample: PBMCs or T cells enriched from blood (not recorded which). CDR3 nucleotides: TGCGCCAGCAGCTTGGTAGGGGACAGGGGGCCCGGAACGAACACTGAAGCTTTCTTT. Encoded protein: CASSLVGDRGPGTNTEAFF.